These 5 T cell receptor beta chains were sequenced from one sample in a study of vaccination and CD4 T cells after COVID-19. An Oncomine TCR Beta short-read assay was used to sequence the DNA from cultured CD4+ T cells. One entry per CDR3 protein results from TCRdb running MiXCR on the PCR reads. The table records some 20,000 distinct CDR3 sequences, 55% of them present only once. Indicated treatment: approximately 10-day PBMC culture with coronavirus spike peptide pools or control peptides (ViraFEST assay). Their antigens are not known. The sample comprised CD4+ T cells from blood, cultured in vitro. Every receptor here comes from a human donor who had recovered from COVID-19.

The CDR3 loop reads CASSADKNTEAFF. CDR3 sequence (DNA): TGTGCCAGCAGCGCGGACAAGAACACTGAAGCTTTCTTT. The chain recombines TRBV6-1 with TRBJ1-1, with D perhaps TRBD1 (5 bases). Trimming cost V 6 bases and J 1 base, with 9 bases left between them. This CDR3 spans 13 amino acids. The germline V gene has CDR1 MNHNS and CDR2 SASEGT.

The chain links TRBV7-2 to TRBJ1-5; D gene uncertain. Germline CDR1 reads SGHTA; CDR2 reads FQGNSA. CDR3 length equals 12 residues. V was cut by 3 bases and J by 4 bases, with 4 bases left in between. The CDR3 reads CASSLANQPQHF. Here the CDR3 DNA reads TGTGCCAGCAGCTTGGCGAATCAGCCCCAGCATTTT.

The chain is built from TRBV10-3 and TRBJ1-5, with 9 positions matching TRBD1. In germline, CDR1 is ENHRY, CDR2 SYGVKD. This CDR3 spans 16 amino acids. With V trimmed by 2 bases and J by 6 bases, 8 bases remained unmatched. The CDR3 reads CAISETRDRAGQPQHF. As DNA, the CDR3 is TGTGCCATCAGTGAGACCCGGGACAGGGCGGGTCAGCCCCAGCATTTT.

This clonotype was counted a few times. V and J are TRBV27 and TRBJ2-3; 8 bases align to TRBD1. The CDR3 runs to 16 residues. Germline V gene lookup returns CDR1 MNHEY and CDR2 SMNVEV (reference sequence). V trimming: 5 bases; J trimming: 1 base; junction bases outside the gene matches: 8. CDR3 nucleotides: TGTGCCAGCAGTCAAAGGACAGGGAAGGGCACAGATACGCAGTATTTT. Translation: CASSQRTGKGTDTQYF.

The chain couples TRBV6-2 or TRBV6-3 to TRBJ1-6; 10 bases align to TRBD1. The CDR3 length is 13 residues. Germline CDR1 is MNHEY and CDR2 is SVGEGT. The V segment lost 6 bases and the J segment 11 bases; nucleotides outside the gene matches: 4. As DNA, the CDR3 is TGTGCCAGCAGGGGGGACAGGGGAGCACCCCTCCACTTT. This encodes CASRGDRGAPLHF.